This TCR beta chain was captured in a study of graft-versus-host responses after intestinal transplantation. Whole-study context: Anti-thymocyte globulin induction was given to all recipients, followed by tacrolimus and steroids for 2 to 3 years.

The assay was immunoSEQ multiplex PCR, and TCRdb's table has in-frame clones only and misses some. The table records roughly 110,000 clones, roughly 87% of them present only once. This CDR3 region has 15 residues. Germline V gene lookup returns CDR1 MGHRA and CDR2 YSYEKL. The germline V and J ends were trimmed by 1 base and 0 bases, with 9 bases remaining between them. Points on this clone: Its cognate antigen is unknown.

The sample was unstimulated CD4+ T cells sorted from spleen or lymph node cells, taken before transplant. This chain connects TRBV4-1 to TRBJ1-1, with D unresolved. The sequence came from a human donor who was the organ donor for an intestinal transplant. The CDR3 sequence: CASSQGRTLNTEAFF. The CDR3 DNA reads TGCGCCAGCAGCCAAGGACGGACCTTGAACACTGAAGCTTTCTTT.